This entry is about one TCR beta chain. The specificity of this receptor is unknown. Base qualities are not at hand, and no much larger clone is one base apart. RNA was extracted using the RNeasy kit, and about 0.5 to 1 microgram was reverse transcribed with random hexamers. TCR beta CDR3 regions were amplified with the immunoSEQ multiplex PCR assay covering 54 Vbeta and 13 Jbeta segments. To correct PCR amplification bias, a synthetic template baseline was used for both primer optimization and computational correction. Concerning the study's data processing: Reads were annotated to V, D and J genes according to IMGT and were analyzed with immunoSEQ Analyzer, with only productive sequences retained. Clonality was calculated as one minus the Shannon entropy normalized by log2 of the number of productive unique sequences. Public and private clones were assessed among the 100 most prevalent clones of each patient and control. Clones were defined as Susac-specific if absent from the healthy and MS cohorts, from approximately 1,100 published viral clones and from other ImmuneACCESS disease sequences. TCRdb trimmed public reads at Q25 via fastp, called clones via MiXCR and kept in-frame beta chains. Every CDR3 protein is listed once, alongside the most common genes and DNA of its rows. Clone size and V and J calls follow TCRdb, not the original study. The sample table lists over 120,000 distinct CDR3 sequences, roughly 94% of them with a count of one. 0.14% of the sample is taken by the ten largest.

The sample originates from a study of CD8 T cells in Susac syndrome (dated by TCRdb to the late 2010s). For the study in its entirety: Of the Susac syndrome patients who were sequenced, about eight were in clinical remission while 5 or 6 had clinically active disease. At the time of blood withdrawal, Susac syndrome patients were either therapy-naive, taking corticosteroids (with some also receiving IVIg), or on IVIg alone. Repertoire sequencing was used to test whether CD8+ T cell activation and differentiation in Susac syndrome was antigen driven.

The investigation overall reported the following: The TCR sequencing and HLA analysis was acknowledged to have included a relatively small number of individuals. No clonal expansion was detected in the CD4+ T cell repertoire of Susac syndrome patients.

Peripheral blood CD8+ and CD4+ T cells from healthy donors, Susac syndrome patients and multiple sclerosis patients were profiled by high-throughput TCR beta sequencing. Susac syndrome patients met recently defined diagnostic criteria for definite or probable disease. Bulk CD8+ and CD4+ T cells were purified by magnetic negative isolation, whereas CD8+ TEMRA cells were enriched by FACS. Blood was collected in EDTA tubes and processed within 24 hours, with PBMCs isolated through density gradient centrifugation. PBMCs intended for TCR sequencing were frozen in liquid nitrogen and were later thawed in a 37 degrees C water bath. Purity of sorted or isolated CD4+, CD8+ and CD8+ TEMRA cells was at least 90%. The sequence derives from a human donor with Susac syndrome. Source material: CD4+ T cells from PBMCs.

The DNA sequence follows: TGCAGTGCTAGAGATCAGTTTTGGGTTCAGACCCAGTACTTC. The translation is CSARDQFWVQTQYF. This sequence uses TRBV20-1 and TRBJ2-5; no D gene call is confident. The cysteine opens and the phenylalanine closes a CDR3 of 14 amino acids. Only the CDR3 DNA is retained, 42 bases long and in frame from the first base. V is reduced by 0 bases and J by 6 bases, leaving a spacing of 14 bases between them. From the germline V gene (reference sequence), CDR1 is DFQATT and CDR2 is SNEGSKA.